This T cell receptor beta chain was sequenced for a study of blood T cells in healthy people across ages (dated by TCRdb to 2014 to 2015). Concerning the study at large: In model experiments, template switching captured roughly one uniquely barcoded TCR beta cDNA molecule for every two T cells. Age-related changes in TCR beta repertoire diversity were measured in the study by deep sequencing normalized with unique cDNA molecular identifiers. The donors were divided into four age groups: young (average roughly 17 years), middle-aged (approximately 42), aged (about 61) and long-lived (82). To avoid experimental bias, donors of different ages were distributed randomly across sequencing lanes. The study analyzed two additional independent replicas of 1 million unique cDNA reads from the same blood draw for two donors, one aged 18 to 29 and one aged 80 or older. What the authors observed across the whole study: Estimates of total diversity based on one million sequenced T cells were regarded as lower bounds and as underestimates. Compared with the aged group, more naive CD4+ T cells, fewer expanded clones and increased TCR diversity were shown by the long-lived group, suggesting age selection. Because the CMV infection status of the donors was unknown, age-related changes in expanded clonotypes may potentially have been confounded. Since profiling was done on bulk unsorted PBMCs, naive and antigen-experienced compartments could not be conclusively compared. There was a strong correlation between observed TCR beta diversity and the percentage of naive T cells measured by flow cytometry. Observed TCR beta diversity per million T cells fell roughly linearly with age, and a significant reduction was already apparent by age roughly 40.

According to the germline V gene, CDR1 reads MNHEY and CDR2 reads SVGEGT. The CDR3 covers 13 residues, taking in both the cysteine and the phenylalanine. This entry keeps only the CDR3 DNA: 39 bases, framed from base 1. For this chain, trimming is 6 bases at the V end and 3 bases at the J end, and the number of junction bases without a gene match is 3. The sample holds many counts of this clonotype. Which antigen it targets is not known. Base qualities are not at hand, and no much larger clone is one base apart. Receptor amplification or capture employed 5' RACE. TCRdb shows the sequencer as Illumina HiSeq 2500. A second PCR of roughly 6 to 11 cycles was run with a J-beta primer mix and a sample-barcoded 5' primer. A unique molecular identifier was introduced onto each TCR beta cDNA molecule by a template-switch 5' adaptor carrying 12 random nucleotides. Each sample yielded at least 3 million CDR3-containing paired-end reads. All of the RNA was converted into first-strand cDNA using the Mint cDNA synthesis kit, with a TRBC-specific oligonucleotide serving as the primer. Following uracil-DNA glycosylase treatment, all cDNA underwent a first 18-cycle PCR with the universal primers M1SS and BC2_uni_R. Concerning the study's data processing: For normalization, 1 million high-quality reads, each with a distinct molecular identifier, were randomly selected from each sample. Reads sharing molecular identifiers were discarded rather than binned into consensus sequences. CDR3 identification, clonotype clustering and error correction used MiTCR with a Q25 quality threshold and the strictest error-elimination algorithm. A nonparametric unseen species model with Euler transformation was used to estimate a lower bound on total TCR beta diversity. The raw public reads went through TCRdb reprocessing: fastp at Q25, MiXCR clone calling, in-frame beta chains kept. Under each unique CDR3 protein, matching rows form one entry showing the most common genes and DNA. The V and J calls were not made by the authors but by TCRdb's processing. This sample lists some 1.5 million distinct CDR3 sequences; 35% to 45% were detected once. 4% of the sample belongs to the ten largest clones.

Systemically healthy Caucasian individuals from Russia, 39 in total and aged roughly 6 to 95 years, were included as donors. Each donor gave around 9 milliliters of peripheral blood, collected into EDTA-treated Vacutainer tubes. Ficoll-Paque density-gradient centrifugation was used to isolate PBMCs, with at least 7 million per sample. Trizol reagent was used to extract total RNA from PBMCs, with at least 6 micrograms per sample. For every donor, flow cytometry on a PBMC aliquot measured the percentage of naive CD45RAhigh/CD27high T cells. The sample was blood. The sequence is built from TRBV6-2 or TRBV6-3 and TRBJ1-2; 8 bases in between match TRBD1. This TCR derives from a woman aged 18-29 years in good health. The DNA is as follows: TGTGCCAGCAGCGACAGGGGTTACTATGGCTACACCTTC. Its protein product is CASSDRGYYGYTF.